Below are 5 T cell receptor beta chains sequenced from a single sample in a study of CD8 T cells in ankylosing spondylitis (dated by TCRdb to the late 2010s). The full study reports these points: A TCR beta motif made up of eight or nine highly homologous amino acid variants appeared to be characteristic of blood from ankylosing spondylitis patients.

These receptors lack a known antigen. To prepare the library, 5' RACE was applied. The sample was run on an Illumina HiSeq 2500. The public reads were run again by TCRdb, first through fastp at Q25 and then through MiXCR, and only productive beta chains were kept. Under each unique CDR3 protein, matching rows form one entry showing the most common genes and DNA. The sample has about 540,000 distinct CDR3 sequences on record, more than 9.5% of them singletons. The top ten hold nearly 7% of the sample. The source material was blood, either unsorted or a sorted T cell fraction (not recorded which). Every receptor here comes from a male donor with ankylosing spondylitis.

This clonotype was recorded a few times. In DNA form, the CDR3 reads TGTGCCAGCAGTTCACTTGGCGAGGTGCAGTTCTTC. It encodes CASSSLGEVQFF. The genes are TRBV6-5 and TRBJ2-1; no definite D call. CDR3 length: 12 residues. CDR1 and CDR2 (germline): MNHEY, SVGAGI. Trimming pared 4 bases from V and 12 bases from J, leaving 13 bases between.

V gene TRBV20-1 combines with J gene TRBJ1-4; 9 nucleotides agree with TRBD1. The germline CDR1 and CDR2 sequences are DFQATT and SNEGSKA (reference sequence). CDR3 size: 13 residues. Trimming took 6 bases from V and 6 from J; bases not matched to a gene: 5. Here the CDR3 reads CSAGGQGDEKLFF. In DNA, the CDR3 is TGCAGTGCAGGGGGACAGGGAGATGAAAAACTGTTTTTT.

The rearrangement uses TRBV20-1 and TRBJ2-3; 9 bases agree with TRBD2. The CDR3 has 15 amino acids. CDR1 and CDR2 (germline): DFQATT, SNEGSKA (reference sequence). Trimming cost V 3 bases and J 3 bases; bases outside gene matches: 7. CDR3 in DNA: TGCAGTGCTAGGGCGGGAGGGCCTTGGACAGATACGCAGTATTTT. It translates to CSARAGGPWTDTQYF.

This clonotype was observed many times. The chain couples TRBV18 to TRBJ2-1; TRBD2 matches at 10 bases. Germline loops: CDR1 KGHSH, CDR2 LQKENI. This CDR3 is built from 16 residues. With V trimmed by 3 bases and J by 3 bases, 5 bases remained unmatched. CDR3 loop: CASSPPLAGIYNEQFF. The CDR3 DNA reads TGTGCCAGCTCACCCCCACTAGCGGGGATCTACAATGAGCAGTTCTTC.

V usage is TRBV5-1 and J usage is TRBJ2-2, with D tentatively TRBD1 or TRBD2 (5 bases each). With 4 bases removed from V and 8 bases from J, the gap between germline ends came to 21 bases. The CDR3 has 16 residues. Germline loops: CDR1 SGHRS, CDR2 YFSETQ. The DNA for the CDR3 is TGCGCCAGCAGCGGGAGTGGGACCATCTTATCGGGGGAGCTGTTTTTT. Residues: CASSGSGTILSGELFF.